Given below is one T cell receptor (beta chain) in context. What it recognizes is unknown. This sample stems from a study of Ad26.COV2.S vaccination and SARS-CoV-2 variants. Study outcomes and limitations: People given the vaccine had a wider spike-specific TCR breadth than placebo recipients did.

The CDR3 length is 12 residues. Between the trimmed V and J ends, which lost 6 bases and 4 bases, there was a span of 7 bases. The germline V gene encodes CDR1 ENHRY and CDR2 SYGVKD. This sample's treatment: about 20 received Ad26.COV2.S at low or high dose, single or two shots; several received placebo; per-sample allocation not given. The investigators took samples on day 63 after the first vaccine or placebo injection. TCRdb keeps only in-frame clones here, not all; method: immunoSEQ multiplex PCR. This table has roughly 380,000 clones, over 75% appearing once. This receptor was obtained from a person between 18 and 65 years old who received the Ad26.COV2.S COVID-19 vaccine or a placebo. The material was peripheral blood, obtained in a trial of Ad26.COV2.S vaccine versus placebo. The J gene is TRBJ2-1, the V gene TRBV10-3; D assignment may be TRBD1 or TRBD2 (5 bases each). The CDR3 sequence is CAIRGPYNEQFF. In DNA form, the CDR3 reads TGTGCCATCAGGGGACCTTACAATGAGCAGTTCTTC.